These 8 T cell receptor beta chains were all obtained from the same sample, sequenced in a study of cytomegalovirus exposure and HLA in healthy donors. The PCR was carried out with 60 Vbeta primers and 13 Jbeta primers. The method was immunoSEQ multiplex PCR; TCRdb's version includes in-frame clones alone and lacks a portion of them. Recorded for this sample: over 65,000 clones. The sequencing sample was made of PBMCs. Source of these receptors: a young woman in good health and CMV-seronegative.

The J gene is TRBJ2-7, the V gene TRBV28; D is possibly TRBD2 (7 bases). The CDR3 is 13 residues long. Germline V gives CDR1 MDHEN, CDR2 SYDVKM. The V gene lost 7 bases and the J gene lost 5 bases, with 15 bases spanning the gap. CDR3: CASTSGGWDEQYF. CDR3 coding DNA: TGTGCCAGCACTTCGGGGGGCTGGGACGAGCAGTACTTC.

The chain recombines TRBV30 with TRBJ1-1; a weak D match, TRBD1 (5 bases). The V gene lost 4 bases and the J gene lost 3 bases, with 15 bases spanning the gap. CDR1 and CDR2 (germline): GTSNPN, SVGIG (reference sequence). The CDR3 loop spans 14 amino acids. The CDR3 region is CAWNPDSVDTEAFF. The CDR3 nucleotides are TGTGCCTGGAATCCCGACAGCGTCGACACTGAAGCTTTCTTT.

V and J are TRBV6-1 and TRBJ2-3; 8 bases agree with TRBD2. The CDR3 spans 15 residues. The J segment lost 1 base and the V segment lost 6 bases, leaving 6 bases of the junction unmatched. Germline assignment: CDR1 MNHNS and CDR2 SASEGT. The CDR3 sequence: CASSPGGVGTDTQYF. The CDR3 nucleotides are TGTGCCAGCAGCCCCGGGGGGGTAGGCACAGATACGCAGTATTTT.

This chain connects TRBV12-5 to TRBJ2-3; 7 positions agree with TRBD2. The CDR3 loop spans 16 amino acids. V lost 6 bases and J lost 0; bases outside the gene matches: 9. The germline V gene encodes CDR1 LGHNT and CDR2 FRNRAP. CDR3 loop: CASGPGLAVSTDTQYF. The DNA for the CDR3 is TGTGCTAGTGGCCCGGGGCTAGCGGTTAGCACAGATACGCAGTATTTT.

This sequence joins TRBV2 and TRBJ2-5, with 11 bases lining up with TRBD2. Unmatched junction bases numbered 4, after V lost 1 base and J lost 3 bases. There are 16 residues in the CDR3. The V gene's germline CDR1 is SNHLY and CDR2 FYNNEI. The CDR3 DNA is TGTGCCAGCAGTGAAGTAACACTAGCGGGGGAAGAGACCCAGTACTTC. This encodes CASSEVTLAGEETQYF.

In regard to this clone: This sample also contains other DNA sequences that code for the same CDR3. V gene TRBV7-9 combines with J gene TRBJ2-7, with 7 nucleotides matching TRBD1. The junction had 8 bases not matched to a gene; V was cut back by 1 base and J by 5 bases. CDR3 length equals 15 residues. CDR1 is SEHNR, CDR2 FQNEAQ, per germline (reference sequence). CDR3 sequence reads: CASSLGVRGQNEQYF. In DNA, the CDR3 is TGTGCCAGCAGCTTAGGTGTAAGGGGGCAAAACGAGCAGTACTTC.

The chain employs TRBV19 and TRBJ2-1, with 13 nucleotides matching TRBD2. V was pared by 3 bases and J by 7 bases, with 3 bases of the junction left unmatched. CDR1 LNHDA and CDR2 SQIVND come from the germline V gene (reference sequence). CDR3 length equals 15 residues. As DNA, the CDR3 is TGTGCCAGTAGTATCAGGACTAGCGGGGGTAATGAGCAGTTCTTC. Its protein is CASSIRTSGGNEQFF. Filled out from reference TRBV19 and TRBJ2-1, the complete variable domain reads DGGITQSPKYLFRKEGQNVTLSCEQNLNHDAMYWYRQDPGQGLRLIYYSQIVNDFQKGDIAEGYSVSREKKESFPLTVTSAQKNPTAFYLCASSIRTSGGNEQFFGPGTRLTVL.

V gene TRBV6-1 combines with J gene TRBJ1-5; a weak D match, TRBD1 (6 bases). V lost 4 bases to trimming and J lost 7 bases, with 17 bases between them. The CDR3 extends over 15 amino acids. Germline V gene data show CDR1 as MNHNS and CDR2 as SASEGT. CDR3 DNA sequence: TGTGCCAGCAGTGGGGACACTATGGGCGGGCAGCCCCAGCATTTT. Its translation is CASSGDTMGGQPQHF.